This entry features one T cell receptor (beta chain) sequence. In Seattle, patients joined the study during active infection and were tracked longitudinally. In the original analysis: Amplification from reference gene primers served as the basis for estimated nucleated cell counts. Assay: immunoSEQ multiplex PCR; the TCRdb copy retains only in-frame clones and omits some. The DNA gave D and trimming, while V, J and clone size come from that table. Among around 160,000 clones, approximately 92% were seen once, and the ten largest hold around an eighth. This specimen comes from a study of blood T cell repertoires in COVID-19. For the study at large: T cells, B-cell-depleted T cells, or PBMCs provided the cDNA or gDNA that served as material.

With V trimmed by 7 bases and J by 4 bases, 2 bases remained unmatched. Germline V gene data show CDR1 as SQVTM and CDR2 as ANQGSEA. The CDR3 totals 11 residues. This chain uses TRBV29-1 with TRBJ2-5, with 8 bases that match TRBD1. Sequenced input: peripheral blood. This sequence originates from a man between 18 and 29 years old with COVID-19, enrolled during active disease. CDR3 DNA: TGCAGCGCCGGGACAGGAGAGACCCAGTACTTC. Its protein is CSAGTGETQYF.